This T cell receptor (beta chain) was found in a study of OX40 agonist ivuxolimab in advanced cancers. At the level of the whole study: Ivuxolimab was an agonistic, fully human IgG2 monoclonal antibody directed against OX40 (CD134), a costimulatory receptor. Intravenous ivuxolimab was administered to patients every 2 weeks at six dose levels: 0.01, 0.1, 0.3, 1.5, 3 and 10 mg/kg. The paper reports the monotherapy dose-escalation portion (N = 52 patients) of the phase I ivuxolimab trial. A male proportion of roughly 80% and a mean age of 60 years, ranging from roughly 23 to 80, were recorded for the dose-escalation cohort. Of the roughly 51 dose-escalation patients, hepatocellular carcinoma was present in approximately 20, melanoma in around 15, renal cell carcinoma in 9 and head and neck cancer in 9. Peripheral TCRbeta sequencing aimed to test whether ivuxolimab altered TCR sequence diversity and caused clonal T-cell expansion. Patients were allowed to have had prior anti-PD-1, anti-PD-L1 or anti-CTLA-4 therapy, and approximately 40% of the dose-escalation patients had previously received checkpoint inhibitors. Partial responses were achieved by three dose-escalation patients, of whom one had hepatocellular carcinoma and two had cutaneous melanoma.

On the study overall, not on this receptor specifically: The antigen specificity of the peripheral T cells that underwent clonal expansion was not determined. In the 0.1-3.0 mg/kg groups, partial responders had among the lowest normalized peripheral clonal expansion, particularly in CD8+ T cells. Low levels of normalized T-cell clonal expansion were also seen in some patients who did not respond. At doses of 0.1 to 3.0 mg/kg, clonal expansion of both CD4+ and CD8+ T cells in blood was seen between baseline and week 6. On average, CD8+ T cells showed more expanded clones than CD4+ T cells after ivuxolimab.

Genomic DNA was isolated from the sorted cells so that the TCRbeta CDR3 region could be sequenced. The immunoSEQ Assay was used to sequence the TCRbeta CDR3 regions. TCRdb mirrors the immuneACCESS table, restricted to in-frame sequences. Some clones are absent from its copies; in checked studies, under half trace to an unresolved V gene, and the reason for the others is unknown. The sample includes about 90,000 clones, with approximately 91% observed a single time. The top ten clonotypes cover approximately 0.3% of the sample. Patients with a history of autoimmune disease or receiving systemic immunosuppression were excluded from the trial. Peripheral blood for TCR sequencing was collected from all dose cohorts at baseline, on cycle 4 day 1, and on cycle 7 day 1. The samples were drawn from a first-in-human, open-label, multicenter phase I dose-escalation trial of ivuxolimab. Adults with locally advanced or metastatic head and neck squamous cell, hepatocellular, melanoma or renal cell carcinoma were enrolled in the trial. Before TCR sequencing, CD4+ and CD8+ T cells were separately sorted from peripheral blood.

Of note for this clone: What antigen it recognizes has not been identified. No base quality information exists; no much larger clone differs at one position.

From the cysteine up to the phenylalanine, the CDR3 has a length of 14 residues. Only CDR3 DNA is held: 42 bases, read in frame from base 1. V is pruned by 0 bases and J by 7 bases, leaving 4 bases of the junction without a gene match. CDR1 and CDR2 were assigned from the germline V gene as SGHRS and YFSETQ. In this chain, TRBV5-1 is recombined with TRBJ2-7; 10 bases in the middle match TRBD1. The sequence came from an adult with an advanced solid tumor such as melanoma, head and neck, liver or kidney cancer. The source material was CD4+ or CD8+ T cells sorted from blood, sampled in a trial of the OX40 agonist ivuxolimab. The CDR3 is CASSLGPGQGEQYF. In nucleotide form, the sequence is TGCGCCAGCAGCTTGGGTCCGGGACAGGGGGAGCAGTACTTC.